This TCR beta chain came from a study of CD8 T cells in ankylosing spondylitis. Findings and caveats of the study: Disease-linked clones, CD8+, were relatively rare in peripheral blood. According to the report, clones linked to the disease were significantly enriched in matched synovial fluid samples taken from ankylosing spondylitis patients.

About this clonotype: Its antigen is not known.

CDR1 and CDR2 (germline): MGHDK, SYGVNS. The CDR3 spans 13 residues. Losses at the gene ends were 6 bases for V and 5 bases for J; bases not matched to a gene: 6. In making TCR beta libraries, quantitative 5'-RACE with molecular barcodes was used. TCRdb re-analysed the 5' RACE reads in MiXCR, keeping a single row per CDR3 protein. The sample includes around 150,000 distinct CDR3 sequences, under 55% of them seen just once. The chain combines TRBV25-1 with TRBJ1-1, with TRBD1 identical over 7 bases. This TCR came from a male donor with ankylosing spondylitis. Sequencing used synovial fluid, either unsorted or a sorted T cell fraction (not recorded which). This CDR3 is CASSTGQVTEAFF. The CDR3 DNA is TGTGCCAGCAGCACCGGACAGGTGACTGAAGCTTTCTTT.